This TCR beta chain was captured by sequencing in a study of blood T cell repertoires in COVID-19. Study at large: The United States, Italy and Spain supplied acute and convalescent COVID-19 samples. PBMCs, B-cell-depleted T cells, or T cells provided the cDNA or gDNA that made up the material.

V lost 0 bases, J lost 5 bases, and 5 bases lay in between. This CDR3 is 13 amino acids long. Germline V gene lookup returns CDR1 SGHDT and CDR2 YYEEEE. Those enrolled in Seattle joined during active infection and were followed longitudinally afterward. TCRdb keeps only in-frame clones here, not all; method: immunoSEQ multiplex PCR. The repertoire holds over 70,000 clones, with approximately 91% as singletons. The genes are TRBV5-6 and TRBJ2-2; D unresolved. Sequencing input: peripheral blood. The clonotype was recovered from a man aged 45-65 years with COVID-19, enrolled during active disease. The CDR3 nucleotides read TGTGCCAGCAGCTTGGCCATTACCGGGGAGCTGTTTTTT. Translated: CASSLAITGELFF.